Below, 5 T cell receptor beta chains from the same sample are listed, as sequenced in a study of control samples from healthy donors and cancer patients. The protocol was immunoSEQ multiplex PCR, while the TCRdb copy is restricted to in-frame clones and leaves out a portion. The table includes some 160,000 clones, under 90% detected once. Sequencing was carried out using blood. The receptors were sampled from a man between 25 and 39 years old in good health.

V usage is TRBV9 and J usage is TRBJ2-1; 7 nucleotides match TRBD2. Germline CDR1 reads SGDLS; CDR2 reads YYNGEE. Trimming at V came to 6 bases and at J to 0 bases, leaving 6 bases not matched to a gene. The CDR3 is 15 amino acids. In DNA form, the CDR3 reads TGTGCCAGCACCCCGGGGGGAAGCTCCTACAATGAGCAGTTCTTC. The encoded protein is CASTPGGSSYNEQFF.

This sequence joins TRBV4-3 and TRBJ1-3; D remains ambiguous. V was clipped by 1 base and J by 2 bases, with 9 bases between them. Germline V gene lookup returns CDR1 LGHNA and CDR2 YSLEER. This CDR3 is built from 15 residues. CDR3 loop: CASSQVLGTGNTIYF. CDR3 DNA: TGCGCCAGCAGCCAAGTTCTGGGAACTGGAAACACCATATATTTT.

This chain links TRBV9 with TRBJ2-7; possibly TRBD1 for D (7 bases). Between the trimmed V and J ends, which lost 0 bases and 5 bases, there was a span of 21 bases. This CDR3 has 17 residues. The germline V gene has CDR1 SGDLS and CDR2 YYNGEE. CDR3 bases: TGTGCCAGCAGCGTAGTTGCTTTGCGGGACAGTGGCAACGAGCAGTACTTC. Its protein is CASSVVALRDSGNEQYF. The full variable domain, in which reference TRBV9 and TRBJ2-7 provide the parts outside the CDR3, is DSGVTQTPKHLITATGQRVTLRCSPRSGDLSVYWYQQSLDQGLQFLIQYYNGEERAKGNILERFSAQQFPDLHSELNLSSLELGDSALYFCASSVVALRDSGNEQYFGPGTRLTVT.

J is TRBJ2-1 and V is TRBV3-1 (or the pseudogene TRBV3-2); D is uncertain. CDR1 is LGHDT and CDR2 is YNNKEL in the germline V gene (reference sequence). V was shortened by 0 bases and J by 0 bases, with 12 bases between the two germline ends. CDR3 length: 17 amino acids. The CDR3 loop is CASSQESVASSYNEQFF. The DNA of the CDR3 is TGTGCCAGCAGCCAAGAATCAGTCGCTAGCTCCTACAATGAGCAGTTCTTC.

CDR3: CASSQRAGPSSYNEQFF. The CDR3 bases are TGCGCCAGCAGCCAGAGAGCAGGGCCGAGCTCCTACAATGAGCAGTTCTTC. This chain joins TRBV4-3 and TRBJ2-1; D might be TRBD1 (5 bases). This CDR3 has 17 amino acids. In germline, CDR1 is LGHNA, CDR2 YSLEER. V was cut by 3 bases and J by 0 bases, with 15 bases left in between.